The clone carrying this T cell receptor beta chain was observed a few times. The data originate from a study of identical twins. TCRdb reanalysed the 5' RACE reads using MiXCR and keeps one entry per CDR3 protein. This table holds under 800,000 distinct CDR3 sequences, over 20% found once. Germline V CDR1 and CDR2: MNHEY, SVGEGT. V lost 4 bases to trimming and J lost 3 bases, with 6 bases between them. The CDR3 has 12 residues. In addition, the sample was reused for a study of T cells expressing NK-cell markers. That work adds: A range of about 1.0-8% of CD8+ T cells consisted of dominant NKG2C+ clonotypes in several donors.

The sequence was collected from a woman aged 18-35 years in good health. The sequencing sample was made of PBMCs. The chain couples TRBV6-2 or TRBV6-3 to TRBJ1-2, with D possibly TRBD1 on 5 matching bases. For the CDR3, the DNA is TGTGCCAGCAGTTCGGGGCACTATGGCTACACCTTC. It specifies CASSSGHYGYTF.